This T cell receptor (beta chain) was captured in a study of cytotoxic CD8 clonotypes in ibrutinib-treated CLL. The table came from immunoSEQ multiplex PCR; TCRdb's copy has only in-frame clones and leaves some out. Here the sample spans approximately 100,000 clones, 60% to 80% being singletons. Losses at the gene ends were 0 bases for V and 5 bases for J; bases not matched to a gene: 14. The CDR3 has 18 amino acids. From germline, CDR1 is SGDLS and CDR2 YYNGEE. The chain is built from TRBV9 and TRBJ2-5, with 9 bases identical to TRBD2. The material was PBMCs, obtained after 24 months of ibrutinib treatment. The sequence came from a human donor with chronic lymphocytic leukemia. The chain's CDR3 is CASSVVGSGGRRLETQYF. The CDR3 DNA sequence: TGTGCCAGCAGCGTAGTAGGCAGCGGGGGGCGCCGGTTGGAGACCCAGTACTTC. Based on the CDR3 plus reference TRBV9 and TRBJ2-5, the full variable domain is DSGVTQTPKHLITATGQRVTLRCSPRSGDLSVYWYQQSLDQGLQFLIQYYNGEERAKGNILERFSAQQFPDLHSELNLSSLELGDSALYFCASSVVGSGGRRLETQYFGPGTRLLVL.